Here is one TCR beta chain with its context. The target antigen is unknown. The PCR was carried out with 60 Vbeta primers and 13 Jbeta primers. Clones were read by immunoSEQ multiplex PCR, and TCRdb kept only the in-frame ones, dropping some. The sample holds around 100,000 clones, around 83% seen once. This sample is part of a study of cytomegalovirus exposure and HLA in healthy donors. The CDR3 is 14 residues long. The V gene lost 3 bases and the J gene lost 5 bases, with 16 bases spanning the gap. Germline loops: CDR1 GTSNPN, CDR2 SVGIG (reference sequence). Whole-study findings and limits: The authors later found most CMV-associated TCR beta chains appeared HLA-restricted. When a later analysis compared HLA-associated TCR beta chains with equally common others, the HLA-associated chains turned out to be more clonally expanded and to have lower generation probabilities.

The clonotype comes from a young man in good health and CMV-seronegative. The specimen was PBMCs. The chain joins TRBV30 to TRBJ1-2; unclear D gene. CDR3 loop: CAWRGLGVGYGYTF. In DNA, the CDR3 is TGTGCCTGGAGAGGCCTCGGGGTAGGGTATGGCTACACCTTC. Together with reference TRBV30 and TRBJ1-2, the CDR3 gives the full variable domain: SQTIHQWPATLVQPVGSPLSLECTVEGTSNPNLYWYRQAAGRGLQLLFYSVGIGQISSEVPQNLSASRPQDRQFILSSKKLLLSDSGFYLCAWRGLGVGYGYTFGSGTRLTVV.